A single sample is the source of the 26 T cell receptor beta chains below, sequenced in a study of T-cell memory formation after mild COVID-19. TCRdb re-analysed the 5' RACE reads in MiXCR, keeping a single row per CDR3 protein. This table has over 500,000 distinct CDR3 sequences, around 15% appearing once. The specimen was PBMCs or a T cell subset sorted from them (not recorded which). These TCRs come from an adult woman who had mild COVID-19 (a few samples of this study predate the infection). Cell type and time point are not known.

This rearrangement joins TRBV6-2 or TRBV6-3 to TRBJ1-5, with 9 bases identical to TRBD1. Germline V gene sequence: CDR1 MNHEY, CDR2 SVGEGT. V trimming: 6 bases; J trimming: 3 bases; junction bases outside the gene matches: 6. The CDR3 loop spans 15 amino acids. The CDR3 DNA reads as TGTGCCAGCAGATTAGGGACAGGGTTCAATCAGCCCCAGCATTTT. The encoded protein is CASRLGTGFNQPQHF.

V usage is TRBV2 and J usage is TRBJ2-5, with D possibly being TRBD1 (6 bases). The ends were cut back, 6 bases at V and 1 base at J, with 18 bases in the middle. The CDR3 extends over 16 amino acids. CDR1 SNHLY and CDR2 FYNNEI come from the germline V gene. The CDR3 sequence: CASRVRGHRGQETQYF. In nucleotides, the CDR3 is TGTGCCAGCAGAGTTAGGGGACACCGAGGCCAAGAGACCCAGTACTTC.

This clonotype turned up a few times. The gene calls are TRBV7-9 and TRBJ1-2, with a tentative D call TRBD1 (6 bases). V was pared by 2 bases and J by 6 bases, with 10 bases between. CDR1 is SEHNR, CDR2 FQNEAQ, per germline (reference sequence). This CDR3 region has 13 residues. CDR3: CASSLTPGDGYTF. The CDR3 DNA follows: TGTGCCAGCAGCTTAACTCCAGGGGATGGCTACACCTTC.

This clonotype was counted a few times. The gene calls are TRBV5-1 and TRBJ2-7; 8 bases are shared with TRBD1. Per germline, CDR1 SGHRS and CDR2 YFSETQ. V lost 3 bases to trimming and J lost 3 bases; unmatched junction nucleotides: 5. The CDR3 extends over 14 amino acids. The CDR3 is CASSYTGTGYEQYF. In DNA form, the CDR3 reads TGCGCCAGCAGCTATACCGGGACAGGCTACGAGCAGTACTTC.

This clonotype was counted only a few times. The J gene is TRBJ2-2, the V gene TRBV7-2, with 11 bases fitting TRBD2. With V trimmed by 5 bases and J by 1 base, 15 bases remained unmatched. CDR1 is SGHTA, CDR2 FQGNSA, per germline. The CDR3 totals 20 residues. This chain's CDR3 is CASSLIAGGHRWGNTGELFF. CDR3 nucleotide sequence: TGTGCCAGCAGCCTCATAGCGGGAGGGCACCGTTGGGGGAACACCGGGGAGCTGTTTTTT.

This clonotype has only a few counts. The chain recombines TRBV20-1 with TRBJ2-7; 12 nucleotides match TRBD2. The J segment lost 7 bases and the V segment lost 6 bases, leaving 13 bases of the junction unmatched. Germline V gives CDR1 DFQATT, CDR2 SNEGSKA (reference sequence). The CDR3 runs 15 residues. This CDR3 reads CSAPRPSGGANEQYF. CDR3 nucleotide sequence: TGCAGTGCCCCGAGGCCTAGCGGGGGGGCGAATGAGCAGTACTTC.

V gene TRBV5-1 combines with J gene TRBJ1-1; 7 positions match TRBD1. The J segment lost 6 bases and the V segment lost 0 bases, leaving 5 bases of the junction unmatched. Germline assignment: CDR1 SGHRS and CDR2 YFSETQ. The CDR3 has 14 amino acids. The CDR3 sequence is CASSLGTGVAEAFF. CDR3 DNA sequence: TGCGCCAGCAGCTTGGGAACAGGGGTGGCTGAAGCTTTCTTT.

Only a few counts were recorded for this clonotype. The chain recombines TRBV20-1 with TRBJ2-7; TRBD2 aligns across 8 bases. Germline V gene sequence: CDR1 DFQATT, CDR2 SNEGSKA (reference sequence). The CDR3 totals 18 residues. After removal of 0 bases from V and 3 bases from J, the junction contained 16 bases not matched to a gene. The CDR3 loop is CSARDPLYPRGALYEQYF. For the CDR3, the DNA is TGCAGTGCTAGAGACCCGCTTTACCCGCGGGGGGCCCTCTACGAGCAGTACTTC.

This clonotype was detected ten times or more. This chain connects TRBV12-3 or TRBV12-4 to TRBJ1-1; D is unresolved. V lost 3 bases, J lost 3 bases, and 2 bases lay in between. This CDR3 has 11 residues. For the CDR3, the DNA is TGTGCCAGCAGTTTTGACACTGAAGCTTTCTTT. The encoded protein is CASSFDTEAFF.

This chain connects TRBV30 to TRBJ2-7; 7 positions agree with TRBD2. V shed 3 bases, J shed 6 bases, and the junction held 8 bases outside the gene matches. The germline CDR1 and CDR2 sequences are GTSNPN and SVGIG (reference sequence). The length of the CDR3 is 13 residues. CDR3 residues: CAWRSGPGGEQYF. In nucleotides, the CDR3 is TGTGCCTGGAGATCCGGGCCGGGGGGCGAGCAGTACTTC.

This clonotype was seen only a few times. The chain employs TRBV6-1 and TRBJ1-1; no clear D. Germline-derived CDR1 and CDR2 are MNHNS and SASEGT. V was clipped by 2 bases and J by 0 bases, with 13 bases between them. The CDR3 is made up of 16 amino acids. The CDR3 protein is CASSELAIRVNTEAFF. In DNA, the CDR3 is TGTGCCAGCAGTGAACTCGCGATTAGGGTGAACACTGAAGCTTTCTTT.

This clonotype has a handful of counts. The CDR3 DNA is TGTGCCAGCAGCCAGGCCGTGGGACAGGGACGCTCCTATAATTCACCCCTCCACTTT. Amino acids: CASSQAVGQGRSYNSPLHF. The V and J genes are TRBV7-9 and TRBJ1-6; 9 nucleotides match TRBD1. The CDR3 runs 19 residues. CDR1 is SEHNR, CDR2 FQNEAQ, per germline (reference sequence). V dropped 5 bases and J dropped 0; count of bases not matched to a gene: 11.

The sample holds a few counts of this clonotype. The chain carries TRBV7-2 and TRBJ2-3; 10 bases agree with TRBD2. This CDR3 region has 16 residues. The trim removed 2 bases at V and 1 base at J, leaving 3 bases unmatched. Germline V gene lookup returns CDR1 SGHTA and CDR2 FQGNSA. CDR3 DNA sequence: TGTGCCAGCAGCTTACATCTAGCGGGGGGCACAGATACGCAGTATTTT. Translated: CASSLHLAGGTDTQYF.

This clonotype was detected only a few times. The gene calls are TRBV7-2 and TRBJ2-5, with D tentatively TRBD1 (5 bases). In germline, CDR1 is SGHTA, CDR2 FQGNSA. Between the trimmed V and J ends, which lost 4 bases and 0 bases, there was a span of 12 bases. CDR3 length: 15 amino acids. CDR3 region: CASSSRQLYQETQYF. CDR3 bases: TGTGCCAGCAGCTCCAGACAGTTGTACCAAGAGACCCAGTACTTC.

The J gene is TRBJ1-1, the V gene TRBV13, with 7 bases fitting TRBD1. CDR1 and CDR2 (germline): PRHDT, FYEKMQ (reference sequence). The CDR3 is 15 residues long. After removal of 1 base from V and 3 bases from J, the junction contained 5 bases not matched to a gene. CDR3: CASSLVQGEDTEAFF. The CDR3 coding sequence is TGTGCCAGCAGCTTAGTCCAGGGGGAAGACACTGAAGCTTTCTTT. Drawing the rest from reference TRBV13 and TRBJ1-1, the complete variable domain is AAGVIQSPRHLIKEKRETATLKCYPIPRHDTVYWYQQGPGQDPQFLISFYEKMQSDKGSIPDRFSAQQFSDYHSELNMSSLELGDSALYFCASSLVQGEDTEAFFGQGTRLTVV.

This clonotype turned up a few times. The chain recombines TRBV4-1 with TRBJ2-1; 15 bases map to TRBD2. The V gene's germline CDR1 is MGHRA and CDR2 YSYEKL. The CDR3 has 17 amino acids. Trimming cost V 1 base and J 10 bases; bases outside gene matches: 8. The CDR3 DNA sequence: TGCGCCAGCAGCCAAGCCAGGACTAGCGGGGGGGCTTGGGAGCAGTTCTTC. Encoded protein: CASSQARTSGGAWEQFF.

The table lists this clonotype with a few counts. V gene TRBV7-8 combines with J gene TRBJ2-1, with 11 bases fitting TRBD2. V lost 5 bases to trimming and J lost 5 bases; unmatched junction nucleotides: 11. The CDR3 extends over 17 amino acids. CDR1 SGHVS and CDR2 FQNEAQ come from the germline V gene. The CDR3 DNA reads TGTGCCAGCAGCCCTCGACTAGCGGGACAACTGCACAATGAGCAGTTCTTC. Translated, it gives CASSPRLAGQLHNEQFF.

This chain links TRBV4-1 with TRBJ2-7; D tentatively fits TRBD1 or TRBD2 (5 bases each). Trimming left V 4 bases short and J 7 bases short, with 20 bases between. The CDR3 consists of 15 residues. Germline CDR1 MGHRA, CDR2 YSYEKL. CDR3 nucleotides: TGCGCCAGCAGCCCGCAGGAGAGGGACCTGAGGGAGCAGTACTTC. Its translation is CASSPQERDLREQYF.

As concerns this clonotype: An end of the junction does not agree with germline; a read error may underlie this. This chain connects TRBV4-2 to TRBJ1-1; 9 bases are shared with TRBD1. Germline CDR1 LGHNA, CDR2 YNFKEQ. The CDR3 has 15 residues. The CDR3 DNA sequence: TGTGCCAGCAGACAAGAGACAGGGGGGTACACTGAAGCTTTCTTT. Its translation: CASRQETGGYTEAFF.

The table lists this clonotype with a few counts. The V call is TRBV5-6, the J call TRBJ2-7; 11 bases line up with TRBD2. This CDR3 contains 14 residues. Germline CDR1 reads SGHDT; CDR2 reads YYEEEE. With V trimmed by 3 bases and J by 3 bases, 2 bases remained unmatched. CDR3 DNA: TGTGCCAGCAGCTACGGACTAGCGGGCTACGAGCAGTACTTC. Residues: CASSYGLAGYEQYF.

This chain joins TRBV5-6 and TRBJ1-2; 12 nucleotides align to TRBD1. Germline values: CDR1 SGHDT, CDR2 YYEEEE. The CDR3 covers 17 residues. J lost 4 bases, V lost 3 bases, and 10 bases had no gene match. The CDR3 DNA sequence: TGTGCCAGCAGCTCGGGACAGGGGGCAGGTCGGGGCTATGGCTACACCTTC. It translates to CASSSGQGAGRGYGYTF.

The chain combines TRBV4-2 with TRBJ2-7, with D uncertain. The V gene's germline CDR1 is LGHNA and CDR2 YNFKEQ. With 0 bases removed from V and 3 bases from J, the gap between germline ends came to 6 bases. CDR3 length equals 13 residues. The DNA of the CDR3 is TGTGCCAGCAGCCAAGATGCCAGCTACGAGCAGTACTTC. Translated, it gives CASSQDASYEQYF.

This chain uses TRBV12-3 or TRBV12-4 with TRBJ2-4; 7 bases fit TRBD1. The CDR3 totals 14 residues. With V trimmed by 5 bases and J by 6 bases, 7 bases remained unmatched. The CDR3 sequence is CASSASTGRNIQYF. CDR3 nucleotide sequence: TGTGCCAGCAGTGCCTCGACAGGGAGAAACATTCAGTACTTC.

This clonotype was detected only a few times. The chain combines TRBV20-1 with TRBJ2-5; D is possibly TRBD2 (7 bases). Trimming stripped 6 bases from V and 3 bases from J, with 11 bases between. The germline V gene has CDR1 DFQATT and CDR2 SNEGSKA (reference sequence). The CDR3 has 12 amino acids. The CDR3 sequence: CSARGGEETQYF. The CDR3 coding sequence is TGCAGTGCCAGGGGAGGGGAAGAGACCCAGTACTTC.

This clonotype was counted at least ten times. Here the CDR3 reads CASSLDTSTDTQYF. The CDR3 coding sequence is TGTGCCAGCAGCCTAGATACGAGCACAGATACGCAGTATTTT. The gene calls are TRBV12-3 or TRBV12-4 and TRBJ2-3, with unresolved D. Trimming pared 6 bases from V and 0 bases from J, leaving 10 bases between. This CDR3 comprises 14 residues.

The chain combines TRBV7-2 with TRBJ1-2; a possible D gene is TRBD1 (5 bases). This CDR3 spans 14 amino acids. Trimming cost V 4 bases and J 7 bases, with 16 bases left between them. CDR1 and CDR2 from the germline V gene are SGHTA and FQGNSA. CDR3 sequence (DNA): TGTGCCAGCAGCTCCCCCAGCGATAGGGGTGGCTACACCTTC. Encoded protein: CASSSPSDRGGYTF.